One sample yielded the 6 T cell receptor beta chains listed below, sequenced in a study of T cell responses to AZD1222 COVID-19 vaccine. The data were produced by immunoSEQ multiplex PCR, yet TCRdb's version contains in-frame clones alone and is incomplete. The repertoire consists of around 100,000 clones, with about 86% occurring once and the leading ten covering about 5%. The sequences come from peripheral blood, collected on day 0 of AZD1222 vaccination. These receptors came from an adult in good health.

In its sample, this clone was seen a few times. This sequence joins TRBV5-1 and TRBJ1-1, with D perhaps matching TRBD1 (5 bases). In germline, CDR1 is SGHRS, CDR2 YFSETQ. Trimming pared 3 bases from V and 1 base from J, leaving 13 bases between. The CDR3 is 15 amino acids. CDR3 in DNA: TGCGCCAGCAGCTCTCCCCGAGACAGGAACACTGAAGCTTTCTTT. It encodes CASSSPRDRNTEAFF.

The CDR3: CASSLRSSYNEQFF. The CDR3 DNA follows: TGTGCCAGCAGCTTGAGAAGCTCCTACAATGAGCAGTTCTTC. The chain recombines TRBV5-4 with TRBJ2-1, with unresolved D. Germline V gene lookup returns CDR1 SGHNT and CDR2 YYREEE (reference sequence). The CDR3 sequence is 14 residues long. Trimming stripped 1 base from V and 0 bases from J, with 5 bases between.

CDR3 amino acids: CASSTPNVVGTGELFF. The CDR3 DNA reads as TGTGCCAGTAGTACGCCAAATGTGGTTGGCACCGGGGAGCTGTTTTTT. V is TRBV19 and J is TRBJ2-2, with D unresolved. Germline loops: CDR1 LNHDA, CDR2 SQIVND (reference sequence). The CDR3 length is 16 residues. V was shortened by 4 bases and J by 4 bases, with 16 bases between the two germline ends.

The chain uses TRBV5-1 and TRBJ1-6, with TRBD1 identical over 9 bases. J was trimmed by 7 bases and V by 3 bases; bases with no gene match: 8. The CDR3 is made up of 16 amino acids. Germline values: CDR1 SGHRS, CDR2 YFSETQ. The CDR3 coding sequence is TGCGCCAGCAGCTCAGACCCACAGGGGGCCAATTCACCCCTCCACTTT. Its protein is CASSSDPQGANSPLHF. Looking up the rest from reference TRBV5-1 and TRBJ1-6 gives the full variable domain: KAGVTQTPRYLIKTRGQQVTLSCSPISGHRSVSWYQQTPGQGLQFLFEYFSETQRNKGNFPGRFSGRQFSNSRSEMNVSTLELGDSALYLCASSSDPQGANSPLHFGNGTRLTVT.

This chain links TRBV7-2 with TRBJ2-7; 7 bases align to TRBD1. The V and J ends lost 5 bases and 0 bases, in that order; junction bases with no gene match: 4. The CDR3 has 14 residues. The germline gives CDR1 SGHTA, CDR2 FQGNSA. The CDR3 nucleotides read TGTGCCAGCAGCCCCGACAGGGTCTCCTACGAGCAGTACTTC. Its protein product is CASSPDRVSYEQYF.

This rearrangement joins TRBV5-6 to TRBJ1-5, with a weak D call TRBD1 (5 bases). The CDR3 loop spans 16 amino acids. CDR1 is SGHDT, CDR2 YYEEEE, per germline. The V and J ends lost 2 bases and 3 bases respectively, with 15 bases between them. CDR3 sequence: CASSFLLWDDNQPQHF. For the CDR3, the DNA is TGTGCCAGCAGCTTCCTCCTTTGGGACGACAATCAGCCCCAGCATTTT.